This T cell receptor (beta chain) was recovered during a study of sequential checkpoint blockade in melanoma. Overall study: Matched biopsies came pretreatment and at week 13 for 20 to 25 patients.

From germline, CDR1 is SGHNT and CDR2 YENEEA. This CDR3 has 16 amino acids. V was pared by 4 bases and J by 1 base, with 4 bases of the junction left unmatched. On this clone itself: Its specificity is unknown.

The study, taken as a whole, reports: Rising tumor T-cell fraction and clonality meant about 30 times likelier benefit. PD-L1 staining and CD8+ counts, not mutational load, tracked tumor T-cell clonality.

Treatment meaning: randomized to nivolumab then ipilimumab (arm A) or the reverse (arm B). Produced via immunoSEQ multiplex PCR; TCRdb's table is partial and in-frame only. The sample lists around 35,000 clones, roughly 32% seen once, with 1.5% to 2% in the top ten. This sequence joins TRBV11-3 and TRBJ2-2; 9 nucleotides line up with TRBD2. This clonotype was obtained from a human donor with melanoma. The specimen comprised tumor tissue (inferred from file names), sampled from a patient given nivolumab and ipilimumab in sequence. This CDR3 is CASSSGLAVNTGELFF. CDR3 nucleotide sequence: TGTGCCAGCAGCTCGGGACTAGCTGTGAACACCGGGGAGCTGTTTTTT.